Here is one T cell receptor (beta chain) with its context. What it binds is not known. The sample is drawn from a study of CXCR3-negative and CXCR3-positive naive CD8 T cells. General observations from the study: TRBV-TRBJ usage was similar across naive CXCR3 subsets but distinct in memory cells. Naive cells that were CXCR3-positive had more hydrophobic TRB CDR3s (compared with CXCR3-negative naive cells).

5' RACE with UMI labels generated the TRB cDNA libraries. Reprocessing the 5' RACE reads, TCRdb reports a single entry for every CDR3 protein and omits DNA. The sample features tens of thousands of distinct CDR3 sequences, with about 0.78% in its top ten. CDR1 is SGHTA and CDR2 is FQGTGA in the germline V gene. This CDR3 spans 15 amino acids. The clonotype was recovered from a human donor in good health. Some clones in this sample may be carry-over from other donors' samples. Sequenced material: naive CXCR3+ CD8+ T cells from blood. Subset meaning: CD45RO-CCR7+CD27+CD95- naive CD8+ T cells expressing CXCR3 (TNR3+). The chain carries TRBV7-3 and TRBJ2-5; TCRdb selects TRBD1, and the lack of DNA leaves this call unchecked. This CDR3 is CASSPSGGRQETQYF.